The clone carrying this TCR beta chain was detected many times. The antigen is unknown. Synthesis of TCR beta cDNA was carried out from 500 ng total RNA with a constant-region primer. Libraries covering TCR beta were generated through three nested multiplex PCR rounds (using a slightly modified ARM-PCR). TCRdb reanalysed the multiplex PCR reads using MiXCR and keeps one entry per CDR3 protein. Of some 190,000 distinct CDR3 sequences in the sample, 50% to 75% were seen once. In addition to blood RNA drawn from unsorted whole blood, germline DNA was extracted. This record belongs to a study of tumor-infiltrating lymphocytes in primary liver carcinoma. Study-level information: Resection treated the patients' primary liver carcinoma.

Overall study results and limits: Tumor-adjacent and tumor-blood pairs shared a smaller degree of overlap than tumor region pairs. Tumor samples exhibited a significantly greater top-250-clone fraction than blood samples (p = 0.039).

This TCR was recovered from a man aged 35 to 55 with primary liver carcinoma and hepatitis B virus infection. The specimen sequenced was peripheral blood.

The CDR3 sequence is CASSQDSGSGGSYEQYF. The CDR3 coding sequence is TGTGCCAGCAGCCAAGATAGTGGTAGCGGGGGGTCCTACGAGCAGTACTTC. This chain links TRBV4-2 with TRBJ2-7; 10 positions agree with TRBD2. V shed 0 bases, J shed 1 base, and the junction held 6 bases outside the gene matches. This CDR3 is built from 17 residues. Per germline, CDR1 LGHNA and CDR2 YNFKEQ.